These T cell receptor beta chains were read from a single sample in a study of siplizumab effects on memory and regulatory T cells. Method: immunoSEQ multiplex PCR; TCRdb's copy keeps in-frame clones and lacks some. The profile shows some 100,000 clones, roughly 94% of them singletons. What was sequenced was non-Treg CD4+ T cells sorted from blood. The receptors were gathered from a human donor in good health. Each CDR3 is given with its conserved first and last residue. D genes are given only for firm matches. The listing skips clone size in some rows; elsewhere it reads once, few, many or a size class.

V gene	clone size	J gene	D gene	CDR3 protein	CDR3 DNA
TRBV29-1	NA	TRBJ2-7	TRBD1	CSVDRDRVVYEQYF	TGCAGCGTCGACCGGGACAGGGTGGTGTACGAGCAGTACTTC
TRBV5-6	NA	TRBJ2-5	TRBD1	CASSLGWTGGQETQYF	TGTGCCAGCAGCTTGGGATGGACAGGGGGACAAGAGACCCAGTACTTC
TRBV6-1	once	TRBJ2-1	NA	CASQFRQFSYNEQFF	TGTGCCAGCCAGTTTCGGCAGTTCTCCTACAATGAGCAGTTCTTC
TRBV6-6	NA	TRBJ2-3	NA	CASSPRVTSTDTQYF	TGTGCCAGCAGTCCCCGGGTAACTAGCACAGATACGCAGTATTTT
TRBV2	NA	TRBJ2-7	TRBD1	CASSDWTGVAEQYF	TGTGCCAGCAGTGACTGGACAGGGGTAGCCGAGCAGTACTTC
TRBV28	NA	TRBJ2-2	TRBD2	CASRNRGSTRELSTGELFF	TGTGCCAGCAGAAACCGGGGGTCGACGCGGGAGCTAAGCACCGGGGAGCTGTTTTTT
TRBV7-8	NA	TRBJ1-4	NA	CASSLTLRRSPDEKLFF	TGTGCCAGCAGCTTAACACTTCGCAGGTCACCCGATGAAAAACTGTTTTTT
TRBV11-2	NA	TRBJ2-1	TRBD2	CASRIAGGVYNEQFF	TGTGCCAGCAGAATAGCGGGAGGTGTCTACAATGAGCAGTTCTTC
TRBV9	NA	TRBJ2-5	NA	CASSVGHSGSIETQYF	TGTGCCAGCAGCGTAGGGCATAGCGGATCGATAGAGACCCAGTACTTC
TRBV30	NA	TRBJ2-7	NA	CAWRDGWRQYF	TGTGCCTGGAGGGACGGTTGGAGGCAGTACTTC
TRBV19	NA	TRBJ2-7	TRBD1	CASSWGQGGGEQYF	TGTGCCAGTAGCTGGGGACAGGGAGGCGGGGAGCAGTACTTC
TRBV7-3	NA	TRBJ2-3	NA	CASSLAGRDTQYF	TGTGCCAGCAGCCTGGCGGGAAGGGATACGCAGTATTTT
TRBV28	NA	TRBJ1-2	NA	CASSNPRYYGYTF	TGTGCCAGCAGTAACCCAAGGTACTATGGCTACACCTTC
TRBV28	NA	TRBJ1-2	NA	CASSLVGYSRGTF	TGTGCCAGCAGTTTAGTGGGTTACTCCCGTGGGACCTTC
TRBV5-1	NA	TRBJ1-1	TRBD1	CASSPGGWNTEAFF	TGCGCCAGCAGCCCAGGGGGGTGGAACACTGAAGCTTTCTTT
TRBV28	once	TRBJ2-7	NA	CASRLSGTKNYEQYF	TGTGCCAGCAGACTTTCCGGGACGAAAAACTACGAGCAGTACTTC
TRBV19	NA	TRBJ2-3	TRBD2	CASSIGLGGTRSQDTQYF	TGTGCCAGTAGTATAGGCCTCGGGGGGACTAGGAGTCAGGATACGCAGTATTTT
TRBV4-2	NA	TRBJ2-3	NA	CASSQVVPSSGTDTQYF	TGTGCCAGCAGCCAAGTAGTCCCTAGTTCGGGCACAGATACGCAGTATTTT
TRBV19	NA	TRBJ1-2	TRBD1	CATSQLNRGFDYGYTF	TGTGCCACTTCGCAGCTAAACAGGGGGTTCGACTATGGCTACACCTTC
TRBV6-6	NA	TRBJ1-1	NA	CASSSDILGTEAFF	TGTGCCAGCAGTTCAGACATCTTGGGCACTGAAGCTTTCTTT
TRBV13	NA	TRBJ1-1	NA	CASSLVSHIAFF	TGTGCCAGCAGCTTAGTCTCCCACATTGCTTTCTTT
TRBV5-7	NA	TRBJ1-5	NA	CASSLAAGNIQPQHF	TGTGCCAGCAGCTTAGCGGCAGGGAATATACAGCCCCAGCATTTT
TRBV11-2	NA	TRBJ1-1	NA	CASSFQMNTEAFF	TGTGCCAGCAGCTTCCAGATGAACACTGAAGCTTTCTTT
TRBV5-4	NA	TRBJ2-1	TRBD2	CASSLVLAGALNEQFF	TGTGCCAGCAGCTTGGTCCTAGCGGGAGCTCTGAATGAGCAGTTCTTC
TRBV5-5	NA	TRBJ2-5	TRBD2	CASSLGFTTAGQETQYF	TGTGCCAGCAGCTTGGGATTCACGACAGCGGGGCAAGAGACCCAGTACTTC
TRBV4-1	NA	TRBJ2-3	NA	CASSQFAMKKIPSTDTQYF	TGCGCCAGCAGCCAATTCGCGATGAAAAAAATCCCTAGCACAGATACGCAGTATTTT
TRBV5-4	NA	TRBJ1-1	TRBD1	CASSSGRQGNGAIAEAFF	TGTGCCAGCAGCTCAGGAAGACAGGGTAATGGTGCGATCGCTGAAGCTTTCTTT
TRBV9	NA	TRBJ2-7	TRBD2	CASSARTSGEQYF	TGTGCCAGCAGCGCAAGGACTAGCGGCGAGCAGTACTTC
TRBV15	NA	TRBJ2-7	NA	CATSREDSYEQYF	TGTGCCACCAGCAGAGAGGACTCCTACGAGCAGTACTTC
TRBV10-3	NA	TRBJ2-3	NA	CAISGGRTDTQYF	TGTGCCATCAGTGGAGGGCGCACAGATACGCAGTATTTT
TRBV19	few	TRBJ2-2	NA	CASTTRLAGELFF	TGTGCCAGCACCACTAGGTTGGCCGGGGAGCTGTTTTTT
TRBV5-1	NA	TRBJ1-4	NA	CASSLGEKLFF	TGCGCCAGCAGCTTGGGTGAAAAACTGTTTTTT
TRBV30	NA	TRBJ2-1	TRBD1	CAWRPTGTGSYNEQFF	TGTGCCTGGAGACCGACCGGGACAGGCTCCTACAATGAGCAGTTCTTC
TRBV6-1	NA	TRBJ2-3	TRBD2	CASSGAGTRPDTQYF	TGTGCCAGCAGTGGCGCCGGGACTAGGCCAGATACGCAGTATTTT
TRBV6-1	NA	TRBJ1-5	NA	CASSRGSNQPQHF	TGTGCCAGCAGTCGGGGCAGTAATCAGCCCCAGCATTTT
TRBV5-8	NA	TRBJ2-7	TRBD2	CASSRFATSGRGEQYF	TGTGCCAGCAGCCGGTTTGCGACTAGCGGGAGAGGGGAGCAGTACTTC
TRBV18	once	TRBJ2-3	TRBD1	CASSPPGQGATDTQYF	TGTGCCAGCTCACCGCCCGGACAGGGGGCCACAGATACGCAGTATTTT
TRBV6-1	NA	TRBJ1-2	NA	CASSERAGGYTF	TGTGCCAGCAGTGAAAGGGCCGGGGGCTACACCTTC
TRBV5-1	NA	TRBJ2-1	TRBD2	CASSLQAGANNEQFF	TGCGCCAGCAGCTTACAAGCGGGAGCTAACAATGAGCAGTTCTTC
TRBV27	NA	TRBJ2-4	NA	CASRRTTSLIQYF	TGTGCCAGCAGACGTACGACTAGTCTCATTCAGTACTTC
TRBV6-5	NA	TRBJ2-3	NA	CASSYSGLVDTQYF	TGTGCCAGCAGTTACTCCGGTTTAGTTGATACGCAGTATTTT
TRBV28	NA	TRBJ2-1	NA	CASSSSRGALVEQFF	TGTGCCAGCAGTTCAAGCAGGGGCGCCCTGGTTGAGCAGTTCTTC